This T cell receptor beta chain was identified during a study of cytomegalovirus exposure and HLA in healthy donors. PCR used 60 Vbeta primers and 13 Jbeta primers. Some clones are missing from TCRdb's copy, which holds only in-frame ones; the method was immunoSEQ multiplex PCR. This sample has about 120,000 clones, with over 60% found just once. The sequence came from a man between 18 and 35 years old in good health and CMV-seropositive. The sample was PBMCs.

CDR3 sequence (DNA): TGTGCCAGCAGCTTGGTGCCCCAGACGGGCTCTGGAAACACCATATATTTT. Amino acid sequence: CASSLVPQTGSGNTIYF. This chain joins TRBV7-2 and TRBJ1-3; no reliable D call. CDR1 and CDR2 from the germline V gene are SGHTA and FQGNSA. The V and J ends lost 3 bases and 0 bases respectively, with 15 bases between them. The CDR3 consists of 17 residues.